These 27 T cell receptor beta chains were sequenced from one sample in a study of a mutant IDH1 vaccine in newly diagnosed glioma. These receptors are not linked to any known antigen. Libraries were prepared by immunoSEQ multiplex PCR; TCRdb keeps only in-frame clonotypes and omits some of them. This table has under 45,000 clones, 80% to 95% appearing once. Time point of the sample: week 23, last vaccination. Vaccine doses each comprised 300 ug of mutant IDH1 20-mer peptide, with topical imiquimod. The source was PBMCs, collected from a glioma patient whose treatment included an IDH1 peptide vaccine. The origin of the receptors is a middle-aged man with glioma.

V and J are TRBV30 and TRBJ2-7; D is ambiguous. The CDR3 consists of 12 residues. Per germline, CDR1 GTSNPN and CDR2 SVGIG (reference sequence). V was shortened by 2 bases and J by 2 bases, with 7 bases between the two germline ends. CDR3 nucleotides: TGTGCCTGGAGTTGGGGAACCTACGAGCAGTACTTC. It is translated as CAWSWGTYEQYF.

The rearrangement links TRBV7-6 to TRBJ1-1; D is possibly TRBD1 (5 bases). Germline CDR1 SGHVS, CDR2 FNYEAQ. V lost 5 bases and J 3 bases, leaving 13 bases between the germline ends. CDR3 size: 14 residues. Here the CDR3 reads CASSPRGAYTEAFF. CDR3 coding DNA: TGTGCCAGCAGCCCGAGGGGTGCGTACACTGAAGCTTTCTTT. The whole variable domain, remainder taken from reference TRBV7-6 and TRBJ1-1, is GAGVSQSPRYKVTKRGQDVALRCDPISGHVSLYWYRQALGQGPEFLTYFNYEAQQDKSGLPNDRFSAERPEGSISTLTIQRTEQRDSAMYRCASSPRGAYTEAFFGQGTRLTVV.

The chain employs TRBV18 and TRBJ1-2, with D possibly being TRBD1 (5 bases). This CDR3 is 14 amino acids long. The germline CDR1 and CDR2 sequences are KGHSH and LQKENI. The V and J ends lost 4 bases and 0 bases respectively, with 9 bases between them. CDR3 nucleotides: TGTGCCAGCTCACTGACAGTAACTAACTATGGCTACACCTTC. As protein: CASSLTVTNYGYTF.

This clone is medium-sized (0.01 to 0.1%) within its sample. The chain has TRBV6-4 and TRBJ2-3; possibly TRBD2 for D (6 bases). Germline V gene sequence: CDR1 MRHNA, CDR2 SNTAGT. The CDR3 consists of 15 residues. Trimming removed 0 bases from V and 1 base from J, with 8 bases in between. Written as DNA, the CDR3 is TGTGCCAGCAGTGACTCTGCGGGGCGCACAGATACGCAGTATTTT. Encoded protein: CASSDSAGRTDTQYF.

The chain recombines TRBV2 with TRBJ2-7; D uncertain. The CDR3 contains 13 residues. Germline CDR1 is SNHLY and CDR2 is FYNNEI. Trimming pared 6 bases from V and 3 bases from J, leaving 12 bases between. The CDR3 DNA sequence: TGTGCCAGCAGGTCCCTTAGTAGCTACGAGCAGTACTTC. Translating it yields CASRSLSSYEQYF.

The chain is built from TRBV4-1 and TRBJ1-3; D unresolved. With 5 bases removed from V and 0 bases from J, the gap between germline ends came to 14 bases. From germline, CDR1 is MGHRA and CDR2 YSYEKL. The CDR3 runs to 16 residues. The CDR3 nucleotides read TGCGCCAGCAGCTCTTTTTCCGCAGGCTCTGGAAACACCATATATTTT. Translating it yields CASSSFSAGSGNTIYF.

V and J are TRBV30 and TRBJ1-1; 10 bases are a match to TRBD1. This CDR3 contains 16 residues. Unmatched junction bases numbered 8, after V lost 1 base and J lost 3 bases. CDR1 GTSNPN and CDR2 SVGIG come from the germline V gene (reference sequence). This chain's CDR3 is CAWSDSGTGVHTEAFF. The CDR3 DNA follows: TGTGCCTGGAGTGACTCCGGGACAGGGGTACACACTGAAGCTTTCTTT.

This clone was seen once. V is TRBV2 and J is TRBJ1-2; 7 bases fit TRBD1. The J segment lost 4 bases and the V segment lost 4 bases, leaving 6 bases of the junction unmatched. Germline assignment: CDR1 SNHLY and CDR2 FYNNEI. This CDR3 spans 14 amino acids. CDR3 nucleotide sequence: TGTGCCAGCAGTGGACAGGGACCTATCTATGGCTACACCTTC. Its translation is CASSGQGPIYGYTF.

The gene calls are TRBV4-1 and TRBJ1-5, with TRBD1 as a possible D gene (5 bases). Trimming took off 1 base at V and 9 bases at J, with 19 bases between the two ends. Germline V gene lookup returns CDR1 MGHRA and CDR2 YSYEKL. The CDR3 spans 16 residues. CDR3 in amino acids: CASSQGGGRGGSPQHF. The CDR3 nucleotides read TGCGCCAGCAGCCAAGGAGGAGGGCGGGGGGGATCGCCCCAGCATTTT.

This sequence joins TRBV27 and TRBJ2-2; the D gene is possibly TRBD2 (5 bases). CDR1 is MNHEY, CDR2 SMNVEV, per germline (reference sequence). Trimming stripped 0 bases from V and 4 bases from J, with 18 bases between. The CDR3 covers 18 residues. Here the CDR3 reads CASSLSLAEGLTTGELFF. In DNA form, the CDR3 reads TGTGCCAGCAGTTTATCGCTGGCAGAGGGATTGACCACCGGGGAGCTGTTTTTT.

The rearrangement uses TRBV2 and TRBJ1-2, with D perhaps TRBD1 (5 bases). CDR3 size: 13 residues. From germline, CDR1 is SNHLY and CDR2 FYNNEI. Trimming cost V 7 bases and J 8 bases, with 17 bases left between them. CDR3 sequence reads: CASMVRGPGGYTF. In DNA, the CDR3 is TGTGCCAGCATGGTGAGGGGACCGGGGGGCTACACCTTC. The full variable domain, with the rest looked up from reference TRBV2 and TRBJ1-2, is EPEVTQTPSHQVTQMGQEVILRCVPISNHLYFYWYRQILGQKVEFLVSFYNNEISEKSEIFDDQFSVERPDGSNFTLKIRSTKLEDSAMYFCASMVRGPGGYTFGSGTRLTVV.

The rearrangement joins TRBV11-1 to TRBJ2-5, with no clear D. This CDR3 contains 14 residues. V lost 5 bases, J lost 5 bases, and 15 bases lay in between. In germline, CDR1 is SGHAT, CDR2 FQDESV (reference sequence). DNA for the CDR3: TGTGCCAGCAGCCCCCGGGTACATCGGGAGACCCAGTACTTC. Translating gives CASSPRVHRETQYF.

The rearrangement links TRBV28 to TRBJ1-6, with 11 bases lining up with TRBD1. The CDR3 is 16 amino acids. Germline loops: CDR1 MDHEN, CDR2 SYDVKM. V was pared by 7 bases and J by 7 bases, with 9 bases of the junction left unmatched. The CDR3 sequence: CASKEWDRGLNSPLHF. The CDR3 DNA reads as TGTGCCAGCAAGGAGTGGGACAGGGGGTTGAATTCACCCCTCCACTTT.

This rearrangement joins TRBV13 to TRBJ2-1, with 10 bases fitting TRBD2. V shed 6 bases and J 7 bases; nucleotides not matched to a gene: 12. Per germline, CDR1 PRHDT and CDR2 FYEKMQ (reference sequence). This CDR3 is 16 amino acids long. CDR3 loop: CASSPYASGSGNEQFF. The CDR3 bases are TGTGCCAGCAGTCCTTACGCTAGCGGGAGTGGGAATGAGCAGTTCTTC.

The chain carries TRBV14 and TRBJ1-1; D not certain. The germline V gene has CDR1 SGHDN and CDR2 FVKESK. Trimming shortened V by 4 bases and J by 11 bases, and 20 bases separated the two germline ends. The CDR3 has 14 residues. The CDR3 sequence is CASSLYAGATRAFF. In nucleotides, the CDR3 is TGTGCCAGCAGCCTTTATGCGGGAGCCACCCGGGCTTTCTTT.

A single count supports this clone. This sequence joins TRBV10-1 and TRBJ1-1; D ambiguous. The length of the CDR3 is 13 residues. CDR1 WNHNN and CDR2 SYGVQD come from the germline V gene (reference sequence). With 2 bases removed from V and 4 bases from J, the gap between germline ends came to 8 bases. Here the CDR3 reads CASSEGYPTEAFF. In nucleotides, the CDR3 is TGCGCCAGCAGTGAGGGTTACCCCACTGAAGCTTTCTTT.

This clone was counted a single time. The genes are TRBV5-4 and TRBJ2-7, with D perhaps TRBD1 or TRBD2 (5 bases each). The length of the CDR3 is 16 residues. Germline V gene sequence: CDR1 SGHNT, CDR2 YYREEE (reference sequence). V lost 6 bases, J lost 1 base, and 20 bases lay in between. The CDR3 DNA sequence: TGTGCCAGCAACCTTGAACCAGGGACGGAATCCTACGAGCAGTACTTC. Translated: CASNLEPGTESYEQYF.

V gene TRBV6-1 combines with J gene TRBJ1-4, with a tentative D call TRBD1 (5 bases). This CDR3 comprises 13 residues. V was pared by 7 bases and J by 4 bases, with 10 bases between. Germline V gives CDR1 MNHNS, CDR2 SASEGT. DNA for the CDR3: TGTGCCAGCATCCGGGGCCTTAATGAAAAACTGTTTTTT. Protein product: CASIRGLNEKLFF.

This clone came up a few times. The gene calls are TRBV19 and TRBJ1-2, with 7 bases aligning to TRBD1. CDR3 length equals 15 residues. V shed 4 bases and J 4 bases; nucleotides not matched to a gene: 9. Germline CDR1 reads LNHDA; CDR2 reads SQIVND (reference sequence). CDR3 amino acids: CASSRPRTGSYGYTF. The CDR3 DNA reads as TGTGCCAGTAGTAGACCCCGGACAGGATCCTATGGCTACACCTTC.

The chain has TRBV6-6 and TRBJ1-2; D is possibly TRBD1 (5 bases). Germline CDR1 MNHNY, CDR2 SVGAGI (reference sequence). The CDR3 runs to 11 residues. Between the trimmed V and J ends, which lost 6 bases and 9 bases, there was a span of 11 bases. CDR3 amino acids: CASSRGGSYTF. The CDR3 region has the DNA TGTGCCAGCAGCCGGGGCGGGAGCTACACCTTC.

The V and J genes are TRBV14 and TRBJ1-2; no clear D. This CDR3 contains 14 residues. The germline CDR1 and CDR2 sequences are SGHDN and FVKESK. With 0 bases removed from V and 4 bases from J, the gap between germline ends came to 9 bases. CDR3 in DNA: TGTGCCAGCAGCCAAGATCGAACAGCCTATGGCTACACCTTC. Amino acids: CASSQDRTAYGYTF.

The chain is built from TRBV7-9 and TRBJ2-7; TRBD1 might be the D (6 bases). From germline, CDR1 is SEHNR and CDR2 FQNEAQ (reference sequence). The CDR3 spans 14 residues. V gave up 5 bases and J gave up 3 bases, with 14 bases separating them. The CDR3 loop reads CASSPPRGLYEQYF. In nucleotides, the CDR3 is TGTGCCAGCAGCCCCCCCAGGGGCCTCTACGAGCAGTACTTC. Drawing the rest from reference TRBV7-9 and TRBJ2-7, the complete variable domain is DTGVSQNPRHKITKRGQNVTFRCDPISEHNRLYWYRQTLGQGPEFLTYFQNEAQLEKSRLLSDRFSAERPKGSFSTLEIQRTEQGDSAMYLCASSPPRGLYEQYFGPGTRLTVT.

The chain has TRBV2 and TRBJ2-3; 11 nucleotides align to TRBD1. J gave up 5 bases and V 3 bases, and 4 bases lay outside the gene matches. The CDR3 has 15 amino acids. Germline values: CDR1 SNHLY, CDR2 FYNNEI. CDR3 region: CASSEDRGHVDTQYF. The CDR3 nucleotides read TGTGCCAGCAGTGAGGACAGGGGGCATGTAGATACGCAGTATTTT.

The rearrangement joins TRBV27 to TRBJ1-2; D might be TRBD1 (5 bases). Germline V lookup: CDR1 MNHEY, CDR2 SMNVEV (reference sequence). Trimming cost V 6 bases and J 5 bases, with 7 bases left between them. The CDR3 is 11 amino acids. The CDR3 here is CASRAGYGYTF. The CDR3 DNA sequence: TGTGCCAGCAGGGCAGGGTATGGCTACACCTTC.

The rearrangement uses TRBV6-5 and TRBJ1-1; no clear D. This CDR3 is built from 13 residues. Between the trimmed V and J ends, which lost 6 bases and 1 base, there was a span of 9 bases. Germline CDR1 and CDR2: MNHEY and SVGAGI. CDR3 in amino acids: CASRFTQNTEAFF. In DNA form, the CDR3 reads TGTGCCAGCAGGTTCACTCAGAACACTGAAGCTTTCTTT.

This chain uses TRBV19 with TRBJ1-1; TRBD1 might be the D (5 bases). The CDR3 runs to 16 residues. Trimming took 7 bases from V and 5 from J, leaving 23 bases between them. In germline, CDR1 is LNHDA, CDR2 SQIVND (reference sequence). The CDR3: CASTPQLLGVKTEAFF. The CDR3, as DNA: TGTGCCAGTACCCCTCAGTTGTTGGGGGTCAAGACTGAAGCTTTCTTT. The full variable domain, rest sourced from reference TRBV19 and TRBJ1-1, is DGGITQSPKYLFRKEGQNVTLSCEQNLNHDAMYWYRQDPGQGLRLIYYSQIVNDFQKGDIAEGYSVSREKKESFPLTVTSAQKNPTAFYLCASTPQLLGVKTEAFFGQGTRLTVV.

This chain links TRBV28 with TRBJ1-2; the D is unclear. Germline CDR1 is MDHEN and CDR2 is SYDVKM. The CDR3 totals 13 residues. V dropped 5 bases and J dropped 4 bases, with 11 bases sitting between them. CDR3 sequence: CASSLTALYGYTF. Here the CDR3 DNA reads TGTGCCAGCAGTCTAACAGCCCTCTATGGCTACACCTTC.